This entry describes one T cell receptor (beta chain). Its antigen is as yet unknown. The protocol was immunoSEQ multiplex PCR, while the TCRdb copy is restricted to in-frame clones and leaves out a portion. The data hold 84,000 or so clones, with around 90% observed a single time. The sample originates from a study of T cell responses to AZD1222 COVID-19 vaccine. Study-wide findings and caveats: Donor demographics were predominantly white British with a female majority; clonal diversity may be underestimated.

The sequencing here drew on peripheral blood, taken on day 0 of AZD1222 vaccination. The TCR comes from an adult in good health.

In DNA, the CDR3 is TGTGCCAGCAGCTCGCCCCCTAGCGGGAGCAATACGCAGTATTTT. This encodes CASSSPPSGSNTQYF. The rearrangement uses TRBV5-4 and TRBJ2-3; 10 bases are shared with TRBD2. The CDR3 is made up of 15 amino acids. The V segment lost 3 bases and the J segment 7 bases; nucleotides outside the gene matches: 8. CDR1 and CDR2 (germline): SGHNT, YYREEE (reference sequence).